Here is one T cell receptor beta chain with its context. Its antigen is unknown. Profiling relied on immunoSEQ multiplex PCR, and the TCRdb table lists in-frame clones only, not all of them. The sample contains around 110,000 clones, approximately 88% of which appear only once. This sample is part of a study of graft-versus-host responses after intestinal transplantation. Study summary: Tacrolimus plus steroids were given to all recipients for about three years, preceded by anti-thymocyte globulin induction.

The CDR3 extends over 14 amino acids. Germline loops: CDR1 PRHDT, CDR2 FYEKMQ (reference sequence). Between the trimmed V and J ends, which lost 3 bases and 6 bases, there was a span of 12 bases. The clonotype was recovered from a human donor who was the organ donor for an intestinal transplant. The rearrangement links TRBV13 to TRBJ1-5; D is perhaps TRBD1 (6 bases). The input for sequencing was unstimulated CD4+ T cells sorted from spleen or lymph node cells, taken before transplant. This CDR3 is CASSLRGASQPQHF. DNA for the CDR3: TGTGCCAGCAGCTTGCGGGGGGCGAGTCAGCCCCAGCATTTT.